The table lists the clone carrying this T cell receptor beta chain with a few counts. Its antigen remains unidentified. Sequence at one end of the junction differs from germline and may be a read error. This CDR3 spans 16 amino acids. Germline CDR1 and CDR2: SGHRS and YFSETQ. This sample is drawn from a study of response to subunit inactivated influenza vaccine. Study results and caveats: The authors suggested that every seasonal influenza vaccination recruits few new T cells.

TCRdb reprocessed the RT-PCR reads with MiXCR, giving one entry per CDR3 protein. The repertoire consists of 500,000 to 550,000 distinct CDR3 sequences, with about 7.6% occurring once and the leading ten covering over 10%. The sample was PBMCs from blood, taken about 23 months after vaccination. The chain uses TRBV5-1 and TRBJ2-7; 8 bases fit TRBD1. The receptor's source is a man between 50 and 75 years old who received an inactivated influenza vaccine. The CDR3 DNA is TGCGCCAGCAGTTTGGCGGGACAGGCCTTCTCCTACGAGCAGTACTTC. It specifies CASSLAGQAFSYEQYF.